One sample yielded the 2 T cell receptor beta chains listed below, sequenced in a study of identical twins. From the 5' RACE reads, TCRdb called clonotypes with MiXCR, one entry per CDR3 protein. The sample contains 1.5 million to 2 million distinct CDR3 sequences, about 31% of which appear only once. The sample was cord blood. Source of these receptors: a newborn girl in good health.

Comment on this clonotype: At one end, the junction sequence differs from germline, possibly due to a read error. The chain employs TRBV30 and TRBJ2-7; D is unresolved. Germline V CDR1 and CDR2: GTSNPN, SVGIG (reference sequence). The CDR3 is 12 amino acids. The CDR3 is CAWGVRGSEQYF. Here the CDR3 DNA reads TGTGCCTGGGGTGTACGCGGTAGCGAGCAGTACTTC.

The CDR3 here is CSALGQGSSYEQYF. In nucleotides, the CDR3 is TGCAGTGCCCTCGGACAGGGGAGCTCCTACGAGCAGTACTTC. The V and J genes are TRBV20-1 and TRBJ2-7, with 9 bases matching TRBD1. CDR1 and CDR2 from the germline V gene are DFQATT and SNEGSKA (reference sequence). After removal of 6 bases from V and 0 bases from J, the junction contained 6 bases not matched to a gene. The CDR3 extends over 14 amino acids.